The 9 T cell receptor beta chains below all came from one sample that was sequenced in a study of T cells after yellow fever vaccination. TCRdb re-called the 5' RACE reads with MiXCR, one entry per CDR3 protein. This sample has some 350,000 distinct CDR3 sequences, with 9.5% to 13% found just once. Here the sequenced sample was PBMCs, taken on the day of the first yellow fever vaccination. These receptor sequences come from a man younger than 35 who received the YFV17D yellow fever vaccine.

This chain connects TRBV12-3 or TRBV12-4 to TRBJ2-3; 7 positions agree with TRBD1. V lost 5 bases, J lost 5 bases, and 4 bases stayed unmatched. The CDR3 is 13 amino acids. CDR3 bases: TGTGCCAGCAGTAGGGGGCATAAAGATACGCAGTATTTT. Translation gives CASSRGHKDTQYF.

This clonotype was seen a handful of times. The CDR3 sequence: CASRQISGTVAGELFF. In nucleotides, the CDR3 is TGTGCCAGCAGACAGATTTCCGGGACAGTCGCCGGGGAGCTGTTTTTT. The V gene is TRBV5-4, the J gene TRBJ2-2, with 7 nucleotides matching TRBD1. The CDR3 spans 16 residues. Germline CDR1 and CDR2: SGHNT and YYREEE (reference sequence). Trimming cost V 5 bases and J 6 bases; bases outside gene matches: 13.

The chain links TRBV7-3 to TRBJ2-5; D could derive from TRBD1 or TRBD2 (6 bases each). This CDR3 comprises 15 residues. The V end lost 4 bases, the J end lost 5 bases, and 17 bases lay between the germline ends. Germline lookup yields CDR1 SGHTA and CDR2 FQGTGA. The CDR3 here is CASSSMPGARETQYF. DNA of the CDR3: TGTGCCAGCAGCTCGATGCCGGGGGCAAGGGAGACCCAGTACTTC.

CDR3 DNA sequence: TGTGCCAGCAGTTATCGGGGGGGCGGCAATGAGCAGTTCTTC. Its translation: CASSYRGGGNEQFF. The gene calls are TRBV6-5 and TRBJ2-1; 8 positions match TRBD2. The V gene end was trimmed by 3 bases and the J gene end by 6 bases; junction bases not matched to a gene: 4. CDR1 MNHEY and CDR2 SVGAGI come from the germline V gene. The CDR3 is made up of 14 amino acids.

This chain joins TRBV18 and TRBJ1-6, with D maybe TRBD1 (5 bases). The CDR3 runs to 15 residues. The germline V and J ends were trimmed by 3 bases and 8 bases, with 14 bases remaining between them. The germline CDR1 and CDR2 sequences are KGHSH and LQKENI. The CDR3 loop reads CASSPARGVDSPLHF. CDR3 coding DNA: TGTGCCAGCTCACCCGCCCGGGGGGTCGATTCACCCCTCCACTTT. The complete variable domain, with remaining parts taken from reference TRBV18 and TRBJ1-6, reads NAGVMQNPRHLVRRRGQEARLRCSPMKGHSHVYWYRQLPEEGLKFMVYLQKENIIDESGMPKERFSAEFPKEGPSILRIQQVVRGDSAAYFCASSPARGVDSPLHFGNGTRLTVT.

This clonotype was observed at least ten times. V gene TRBV6-2 or TRBV6-3 combines with J gene TRBJ1-5; possibly TRBD1 for D (6 bases). Trimming pared 3 bases from V and 1 base from J, leaving 10 bases between. Germline V gene sequence: CDR1 MNHEY, CDR2 SVGEGT. This CDR3 has 15 amino acids. The CDR3 sequence is CASSYRGKSNQPQHF. CDR3 sequence (DNA): TGTGCCAGCAGTTATAGGGGGAAGAGCAATCAGCCCCAGCATTTT.

This clonotype was detected a few times. The genes are TRBV5-1 and TRBJ1-1; D not resolved. Germline V CDR1 and CDR2: SGHRS, YFSETQ. CDR3 length: 14 amino acids. Deletions cut 1 base from V and 1 base from J, with 8 bases between. The CDR3 loop reads CASSLSPGNTEAFF. CDR3 in DNA: TGCGCCAGCAGCTTGTCCCCTGGGAACACTGAAGCTTTCTTT.

V is TRBV6-1 and J is TRBJ2-1; TRBD2 might be the D (5 bases). The CDR3 covers 13 residues. Germline V lookup: CDR1 MNHNS, CDR2 SASEGT. V lost 7 bases to trimming and J lost 5 bases, with 12 bases between them. This CDR3 is CASKREIDNEQFF. The DNA for the CDR3 is TGTGCCAGCAAGAGGGAGATCGACAATGAGCAGTTCTTC.

The V call is TRBV11-2, the J call TRBJ1-3, with D unclear. Trimming stripped 2 bases from V and 0 bases from J, with 11 bases between. The CDR3 sequence is 16 residues long. The germline V gene encodes CDR1 SGHAT and CDR2 FQNNGV. CDR3 coding DNA: TGTGCCAGCAGCTTATTTCGGGGTCTCTCTGGAAACACCATATATTTT. Translating gives CASSLFRGLSGNTIYF. The full variable domain, completed using reference TRBV11-2 and TRBJ1-3, is EAGVAQSPRYKIIEKRQSVAFWCNPISGHATLYWYQQILGQGPKLLIQFQNNGVVDDSQLPKDRFSAERLKGVDSTLKIQPAKLEDSAVYLCASSLFRGLSGNTIYFGEGSWLTVV.